This TCR beta chain was retrieved from a study of cytomegalovirus exposure and HLA in healthy donors. Regarding the study as a whole: Later, an analysis showed that TCR beta chains associated with HLA were more clonally expanded than others that were equally common. Sequencing artifact likely explains a cluster of highly shared sequence variants.

The CDR3 is 14 amino acids. Unmatched junction bases numbered 7, after V lost 8 bases and J lost 5 bases. Germline CDR1 LNHDA, CDR2 SQIVND (reference sequence). Regarding this clone: Its antigen is still unknown.

The primer mix had 60 Vbeta and 13 Jbeta primers. As processed by the authors: A follow-up analysis tallied approximately 85 million unique TCR beta chains, 8.5 million to 14 million shared. The assay was immunoSEQ multiplex PCR, and TCRdb's table has in-frame clones only and misses some. V and J calls plus clone size are reproduced from that table; the DNA served to infer D and trimming. This sample has around 120,000 clones, with around 80% found just once. Sequences were obtained from PBMCs. J is TRBJ2-1 and V is TRBV19; 9 nucleotides match TRBD1. The sequence came from a man aged 50-60 years in good health and CMV-seronegative. CDR3: CASLQGAQDNEQFF. The DNA of the CDR3 is TGTGCCAGTTTACAGGGGGCTCAGGACAATGAGCAGTTCTTC.